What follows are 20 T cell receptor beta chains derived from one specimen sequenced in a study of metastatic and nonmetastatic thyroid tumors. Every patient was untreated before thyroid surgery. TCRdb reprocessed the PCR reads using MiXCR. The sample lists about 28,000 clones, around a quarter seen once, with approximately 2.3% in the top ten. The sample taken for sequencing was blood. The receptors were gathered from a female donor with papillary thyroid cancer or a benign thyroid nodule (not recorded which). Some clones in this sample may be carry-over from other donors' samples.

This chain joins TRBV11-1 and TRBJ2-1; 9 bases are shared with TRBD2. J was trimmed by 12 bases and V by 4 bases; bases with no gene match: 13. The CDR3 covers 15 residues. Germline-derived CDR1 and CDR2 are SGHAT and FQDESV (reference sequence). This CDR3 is CASSSGTSSYKAQFF. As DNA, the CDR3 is TGTGCCAGCAGCTCCGGGACTAGCAGTTACAAGGCGCAGTTCTTC.

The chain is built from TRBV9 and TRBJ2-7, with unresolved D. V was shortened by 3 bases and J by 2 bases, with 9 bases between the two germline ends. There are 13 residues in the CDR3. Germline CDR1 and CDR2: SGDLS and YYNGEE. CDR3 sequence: CASSAGWAYEQYF. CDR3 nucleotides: TGTGCCAGCAGCGCTGGGTGGGCCTACGAGCAGTACTTC.

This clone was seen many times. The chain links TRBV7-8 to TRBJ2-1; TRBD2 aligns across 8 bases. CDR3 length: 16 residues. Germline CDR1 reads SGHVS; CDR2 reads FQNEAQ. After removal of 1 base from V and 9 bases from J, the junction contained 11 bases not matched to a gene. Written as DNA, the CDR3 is TGTGCCAGCAGCTTAGGCTGGCGGGAGGCCGGCGGTGAGCAGTTCTTC. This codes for CASSLGWREAGGEQFF.

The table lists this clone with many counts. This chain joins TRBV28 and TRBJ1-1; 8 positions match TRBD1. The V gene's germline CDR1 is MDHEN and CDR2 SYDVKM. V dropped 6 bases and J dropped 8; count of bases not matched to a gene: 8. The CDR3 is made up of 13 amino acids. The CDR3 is CASRQTGASEAFF. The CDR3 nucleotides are TGTGCCAGCAGGCAGACAGGGGCCAGCGAAGCTTTCTTT.

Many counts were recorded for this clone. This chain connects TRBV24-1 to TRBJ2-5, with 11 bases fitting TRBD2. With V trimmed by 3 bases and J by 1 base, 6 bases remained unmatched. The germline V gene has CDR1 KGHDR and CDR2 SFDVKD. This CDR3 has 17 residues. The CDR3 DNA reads TGTGCCACCAGTGATCCCCGAGGACTAGCGGGCCAAGAGACCCAGTACTTC. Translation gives CATSDPRGLAGQETQYF.

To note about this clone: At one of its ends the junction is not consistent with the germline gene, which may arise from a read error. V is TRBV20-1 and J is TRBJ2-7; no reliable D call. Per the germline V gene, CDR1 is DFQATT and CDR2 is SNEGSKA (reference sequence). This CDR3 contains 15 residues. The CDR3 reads CSASPIGPSSSEQYF. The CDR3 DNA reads TGCAGTGCTAGTCCCATCGGCCCCAGCTCCTCCGAGCAGTACTTC.

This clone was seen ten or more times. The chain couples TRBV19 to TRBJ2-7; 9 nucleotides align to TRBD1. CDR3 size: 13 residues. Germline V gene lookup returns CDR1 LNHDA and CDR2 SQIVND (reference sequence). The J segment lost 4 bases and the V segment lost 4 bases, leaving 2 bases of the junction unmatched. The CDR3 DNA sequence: TGTGCCAGTAGTAGGGGACAGGGTTACGAGCAGTACTTC. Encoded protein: CASSRGQGYEQYF.

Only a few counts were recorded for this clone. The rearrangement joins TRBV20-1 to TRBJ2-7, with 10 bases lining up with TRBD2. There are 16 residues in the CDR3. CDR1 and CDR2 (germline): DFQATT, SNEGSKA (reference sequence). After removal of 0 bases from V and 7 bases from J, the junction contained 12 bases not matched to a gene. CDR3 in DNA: TGCAGTGCTAGAGATCCCCTAGCGGGAGACCTTCTGGAGCAGTACTTC. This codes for CSARDPLAGDLLEQYF.

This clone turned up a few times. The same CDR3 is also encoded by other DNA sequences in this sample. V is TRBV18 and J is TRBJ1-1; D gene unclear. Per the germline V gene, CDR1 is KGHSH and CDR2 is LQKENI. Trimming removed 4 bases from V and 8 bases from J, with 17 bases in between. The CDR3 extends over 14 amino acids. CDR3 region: CASSLDTIATEAFF. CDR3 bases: TGTGCCAGCTCACTTGACACTATCGCCACCGAAGCTTTCTTT.

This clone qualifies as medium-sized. CDR3 sequence: CASSTIRQGLYGYTF. The DNA of the CDR3 is TGTGCCAGCAGTACTATCCGACAGGGGTTGTATGGCTACACCTTC. This sequence joins TRBV12-3 or TRBV12-4 and TRBJ1-2, with 8 bases matching TRBD1. With V trimmed by 5 bases and J by 5 bases, 10 bases remained unmatched. CDR3 length: 15 amino acids.

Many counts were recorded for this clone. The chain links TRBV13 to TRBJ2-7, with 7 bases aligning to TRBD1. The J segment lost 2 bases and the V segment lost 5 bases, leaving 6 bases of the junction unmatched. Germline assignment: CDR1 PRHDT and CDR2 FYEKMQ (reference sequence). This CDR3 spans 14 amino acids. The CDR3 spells CASSPRQGTYEQYF. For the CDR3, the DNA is TGTGCCAGCAGCCCTCGACAGGGAACCTACGAGCAGTACTTC.

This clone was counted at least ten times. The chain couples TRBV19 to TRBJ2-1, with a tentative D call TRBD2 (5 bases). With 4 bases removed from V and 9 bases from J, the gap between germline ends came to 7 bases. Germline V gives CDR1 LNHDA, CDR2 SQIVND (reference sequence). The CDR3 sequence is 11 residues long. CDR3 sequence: CASSTRGEQFF. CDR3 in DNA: TGTGCCAGTAGTACCCGGGGTGAGCAGTTCTTC.

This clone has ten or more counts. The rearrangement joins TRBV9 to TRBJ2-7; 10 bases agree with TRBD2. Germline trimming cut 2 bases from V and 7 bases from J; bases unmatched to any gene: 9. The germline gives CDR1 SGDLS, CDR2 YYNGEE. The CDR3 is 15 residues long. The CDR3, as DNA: TGTGCCAGCAGCGTTAGCGGGAGGCTCTCTGAGGAGCAGTACTTC. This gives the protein CASSVSGRLSEEQYF.

This CDR3 is CASSGRGQGTYEQYF. Here the CDR3 DNA reads TGTGCCAGCAGTGGTCGGGGACAGGGCACCTACGAGCAGTACTTC. This chain connects TRBV6-1 to TRBJ2-7, with 9 bases that match TRBD1. This CDR3 is built from 15 residues. V trimming: 4 bases; J trimming: 2 bases; junction bases outside the gene matches: 6. Germline V CDR1 and CDR2: MNHNS, SASEGT.

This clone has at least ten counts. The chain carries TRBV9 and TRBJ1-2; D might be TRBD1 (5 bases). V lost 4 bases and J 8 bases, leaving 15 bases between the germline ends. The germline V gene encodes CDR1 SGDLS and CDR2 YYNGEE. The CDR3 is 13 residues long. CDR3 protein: CASSPTSGSGYTF. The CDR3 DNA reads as TGTGCCAGCAGCCCGACTTCAGGGAGCGGCTACACCTTC.

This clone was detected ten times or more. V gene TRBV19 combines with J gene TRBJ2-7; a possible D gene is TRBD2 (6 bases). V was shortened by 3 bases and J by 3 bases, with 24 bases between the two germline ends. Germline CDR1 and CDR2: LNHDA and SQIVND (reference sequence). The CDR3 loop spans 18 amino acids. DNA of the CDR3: TGTGCCAGTAGTATTCAAAGCGGGCCCTCAATGGGGAACTACGAGCAGTACTTC. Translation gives CASSIQSGPSMGNYEQYF.

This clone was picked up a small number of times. CDR3 loop: CASSYRGRQGNKPQHF. Written as DNA, the CDR3 is TGTGCCAGCAGTTACCGTGGACGACAGGGAAATAAGCCCCAGCATTTT. This sequence joins TRBV6-2 or TRBV6-3 and TRBJ1-5; TRBD1 agrees at 7 bases. Germline assignment: CDR1 MNHEY and CDR2 SVGEGT. This CDR3 is 16 amino acids long. V was clipped by 2 bases and J by 8 bases; unmatched bases: 12.

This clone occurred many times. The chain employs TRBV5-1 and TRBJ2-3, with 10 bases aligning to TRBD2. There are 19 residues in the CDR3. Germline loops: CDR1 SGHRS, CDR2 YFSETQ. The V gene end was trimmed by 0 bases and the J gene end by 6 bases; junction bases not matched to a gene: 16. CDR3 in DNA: TGCGCCAGCAGCTTGGCCGCTAGCGGGAGCTTGTATAGAGGTGATACGCAGTATTTT. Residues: CASSLAASGSLYRGDTQYF.

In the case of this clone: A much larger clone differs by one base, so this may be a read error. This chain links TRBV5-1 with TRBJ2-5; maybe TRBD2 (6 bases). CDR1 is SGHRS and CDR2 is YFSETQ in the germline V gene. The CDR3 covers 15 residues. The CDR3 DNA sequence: TGCGCCAGCAGCTTTTTATCGGGAGTACAAGAGACCCAGTACTTT. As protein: CASSFLSGVQETQYF.

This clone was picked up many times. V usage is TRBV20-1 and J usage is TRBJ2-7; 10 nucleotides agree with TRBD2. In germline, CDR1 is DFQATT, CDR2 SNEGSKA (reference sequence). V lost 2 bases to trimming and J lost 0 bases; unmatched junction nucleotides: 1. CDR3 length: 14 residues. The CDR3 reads CSARPSGSSYEQYF. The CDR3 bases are TGCAGTGCTAGACCTAGCGGGAGCTCCTACGAGCAGTACTTC.